The 4 T cell receptor beta chains presented below share a single source sample, sequenced in a study of cytomegalovirus exposure and HLA in healthy donors. PCR was performed using 60 Vbeta and 13 Jbeta primers. Sequenced by immunoSEQ multiplex PCR; TCRdb stores in-frame clones only, minus some. The data show fewer than 200,000 clones, and the top ten clones hold approximately 6.5%. Sequenced sample: PBMCs. The receptors were gathered from a man aged 25-45 years in good health and CMV-seronegative.

The chain carries TRBV21-1 and TRBJ2-5; whether TRBD2, the table's D call, matches the DNA was not checked. TRBV21-1 has pseudogene status. The CDR3 has 14 amino acids. The CDR3 spells CASSEGIPQETQYF. The CDR3 DNA follows: TGTGCCAGCAGCGAGGGAATCCCCCAGGAGACCCAGTACTTC.

The chain recombines TRBV19 with TRBJ1-2; TRBD1 agrees at 11 bases. V lost 6 bases, J lost 2 bases, and 2 bases stayed unmatched. The CDR3 loop spans 14 amino acids. Per the germline V gene, CDR1 is LNHDA and CDR2 is SQIVND (reference sequence). CDR3 nucleotides: TGTGCCAGTAGCAGGGACAGGGGGAACTATGGCTACACCTTC. Protein product: CASSRDRGNYGYTF. Combining the CDR3 with reference TRBV19 and TRBJ1-2 gives the whole variable domain DGGITQSPKYLFRKEGQNVTLSCEQNLNHDAMYWYRQDPGQGLRLIYYSQIVNDFQKGDIAEGYSVSREKKESFPLTVTSAQKNPTAFYLCASSRDRGNYGYTFGSGTRLTVV.

J is TRBJ2-5 and V is TRBV5-5; the D gene is possibly TRBD2 (6 bases). V was trimmed by 3 bases and J by 5 bases, leaving 8 bases between them. CDR1 is SGHKS and CDR2 is YYEKEE in the germline V gene (reference sequence). This CDR3 comprises 12 residues. The CDR3 DNA reads as TGTGCCAGCAGCTCGAGCGGGGAGACCCAGTACTTC. This gives the protein CASSSSGETQYF.

The chain uses TRBV4-3 and TRBJ2-7, with a possible D match to TRBD2 (5 bases). The V end lost 0 bases, the J end lost 4 bases, and 7 bases lay between the germline ends. The CDR3 covers 13 residues. Germline V lookup: CDR1 LGHNA, CDR2 YSLEER. CDR3 bases: TGCGCCAGCAGCCAAGAAGGAGGATACGAGCAGTACTTC. It encodes CASSQEGGYEQYF.